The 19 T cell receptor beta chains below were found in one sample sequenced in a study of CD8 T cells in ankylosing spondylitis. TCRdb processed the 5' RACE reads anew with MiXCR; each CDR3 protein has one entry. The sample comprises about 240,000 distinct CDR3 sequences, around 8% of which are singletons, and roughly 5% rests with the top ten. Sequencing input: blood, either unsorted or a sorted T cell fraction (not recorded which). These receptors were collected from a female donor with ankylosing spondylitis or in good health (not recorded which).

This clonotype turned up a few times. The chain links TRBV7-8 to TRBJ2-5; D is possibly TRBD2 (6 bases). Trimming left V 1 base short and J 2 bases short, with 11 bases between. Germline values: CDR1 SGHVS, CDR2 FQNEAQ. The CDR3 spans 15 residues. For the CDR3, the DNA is TGTGCCAGCAGCTTAGGGGACTCCCAACAAGAGACCCAGTACTTC. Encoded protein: CASSLGDSQQETQYF.

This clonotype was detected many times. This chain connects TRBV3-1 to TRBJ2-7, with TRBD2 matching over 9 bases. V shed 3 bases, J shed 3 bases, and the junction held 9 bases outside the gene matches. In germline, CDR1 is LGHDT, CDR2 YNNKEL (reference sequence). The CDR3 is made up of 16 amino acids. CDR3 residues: CASSHHYAREGYEQYF. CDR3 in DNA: TGTGCCAGCAGCCATCACTATGCGCGGGAGGGCTACGAGCAGTACTTC.

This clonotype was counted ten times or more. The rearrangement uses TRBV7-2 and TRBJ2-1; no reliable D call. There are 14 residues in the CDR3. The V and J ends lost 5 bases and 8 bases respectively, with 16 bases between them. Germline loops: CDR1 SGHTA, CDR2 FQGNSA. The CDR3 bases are TGTGCCAGCAGCCCGGTCGAATCTCGCCATGAGCAGTTCTTC. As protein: CASSPVESRHEQFF.

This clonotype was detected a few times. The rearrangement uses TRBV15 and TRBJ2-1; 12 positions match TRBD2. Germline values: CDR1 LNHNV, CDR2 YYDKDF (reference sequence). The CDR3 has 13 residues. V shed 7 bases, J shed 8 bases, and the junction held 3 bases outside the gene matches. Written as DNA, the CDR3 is TGTGCCACCAAGACTAGCGGGAGACATGAGCAGTTCTTC. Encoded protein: CATKTSGRHEQFF. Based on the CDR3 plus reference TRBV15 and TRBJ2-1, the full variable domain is DAMVIQNPRYQVTQFGKPVTLSCSQTLNHNVMYWYQQKSSQAPKLLFHYYDKDFNNEADTPDNFQSRRPNTSFCFLDIRSPGLGDTAMYLCATKTSGRHEQFFGPGTRLTVL.

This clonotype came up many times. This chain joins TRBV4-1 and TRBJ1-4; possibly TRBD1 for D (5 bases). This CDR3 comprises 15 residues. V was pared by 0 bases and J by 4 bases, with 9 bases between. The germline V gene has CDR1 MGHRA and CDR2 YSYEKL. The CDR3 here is CASSQEGTLNEKLFF. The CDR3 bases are TGCGCCAGCAGCCAAGAGGGGACCCTTAATGAAAAACTGTTTTTT.

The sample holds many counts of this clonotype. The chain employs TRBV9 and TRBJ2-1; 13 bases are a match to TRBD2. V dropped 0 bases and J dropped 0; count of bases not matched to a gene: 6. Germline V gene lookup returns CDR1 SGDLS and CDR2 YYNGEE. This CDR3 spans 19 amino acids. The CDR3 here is CASSVGGLAGPNSYNEQFF. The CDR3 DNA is TGTGCCAGCAGCGTAGGGGGACTAGCGGGACCCAACTCCTACAATGAGCAGTTCTTC.

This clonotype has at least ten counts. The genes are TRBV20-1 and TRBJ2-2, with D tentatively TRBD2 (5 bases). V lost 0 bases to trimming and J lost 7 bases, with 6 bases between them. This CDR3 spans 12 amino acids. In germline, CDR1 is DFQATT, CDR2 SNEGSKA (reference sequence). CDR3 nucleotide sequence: TGCAGTGCTAGAGATGGAGGCGGGGAGCTGTTTTTT. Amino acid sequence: CSARDGGGELFF.

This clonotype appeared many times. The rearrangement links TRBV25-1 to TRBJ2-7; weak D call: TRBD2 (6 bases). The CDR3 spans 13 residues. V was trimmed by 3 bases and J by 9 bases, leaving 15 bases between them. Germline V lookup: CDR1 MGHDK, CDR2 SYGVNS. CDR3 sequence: CASSEEGAGWQYF. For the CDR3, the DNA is TGTGCCAGCAGTGAGGAAGGAGCGGGTTGGCAGTACTTC.

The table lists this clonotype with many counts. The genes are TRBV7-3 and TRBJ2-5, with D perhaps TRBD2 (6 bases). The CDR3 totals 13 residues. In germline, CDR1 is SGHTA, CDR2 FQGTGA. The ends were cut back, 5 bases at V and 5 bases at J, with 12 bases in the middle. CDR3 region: CASSPGGAETQYF. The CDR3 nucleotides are TGTGCCAGCAGCCCAGGAGGGGCGGAGACCCAGTACTTC.

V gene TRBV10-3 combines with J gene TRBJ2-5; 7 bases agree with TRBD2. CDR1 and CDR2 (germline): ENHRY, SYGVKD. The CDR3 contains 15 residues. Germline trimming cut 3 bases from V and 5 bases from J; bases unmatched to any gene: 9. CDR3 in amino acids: CAISEWGGVDETQYF. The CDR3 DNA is TGTGCCATCAGTGAATGGGGGGGAGTAGATGAGACCCAGTACTTC.

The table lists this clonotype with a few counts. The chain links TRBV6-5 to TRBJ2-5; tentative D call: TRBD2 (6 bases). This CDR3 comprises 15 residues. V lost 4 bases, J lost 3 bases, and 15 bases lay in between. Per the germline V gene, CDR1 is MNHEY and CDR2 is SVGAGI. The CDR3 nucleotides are TGTGCCAGCAGTTGCCCCGGGACTTCCGAAGAGACCCAGTACTTC. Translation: CASSCPGTSEETQYF.

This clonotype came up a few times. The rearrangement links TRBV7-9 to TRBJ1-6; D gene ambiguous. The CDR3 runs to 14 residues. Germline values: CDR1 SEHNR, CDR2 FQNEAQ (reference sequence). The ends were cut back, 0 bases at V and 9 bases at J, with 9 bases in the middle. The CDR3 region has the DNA TGTGCCAGCAGCTTAGCAGGGCGGAGTTCACCCCTCCACTTT. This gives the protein CASSLAGRSSPLHF.

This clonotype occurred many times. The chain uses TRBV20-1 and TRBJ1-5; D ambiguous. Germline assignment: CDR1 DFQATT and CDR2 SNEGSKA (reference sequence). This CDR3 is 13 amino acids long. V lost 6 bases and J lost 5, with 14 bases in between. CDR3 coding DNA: TGCAGTGCCTCAGAAGCCCAGGATCAGCCCCAGCATTTT. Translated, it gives CSASEAQDQPQHF.

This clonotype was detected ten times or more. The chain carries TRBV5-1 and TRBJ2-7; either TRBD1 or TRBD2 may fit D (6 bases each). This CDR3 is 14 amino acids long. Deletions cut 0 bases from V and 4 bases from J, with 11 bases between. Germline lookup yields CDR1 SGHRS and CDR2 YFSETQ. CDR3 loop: CASSLVGGRYEQYF. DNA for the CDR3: TGCGCCAGCAGCTTGGTCGGGGGCAGGTACGAGCAGTACTTC.

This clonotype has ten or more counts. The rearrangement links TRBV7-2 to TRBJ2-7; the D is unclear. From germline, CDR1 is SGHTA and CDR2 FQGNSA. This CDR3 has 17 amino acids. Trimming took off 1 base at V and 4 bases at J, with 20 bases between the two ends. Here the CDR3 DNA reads TGTGCCAGCAGCTTAGGGGATCCGCGGTACGCTCTATACGAGCAGTACTTC. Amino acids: CASSLGDPRYALYEQYF.

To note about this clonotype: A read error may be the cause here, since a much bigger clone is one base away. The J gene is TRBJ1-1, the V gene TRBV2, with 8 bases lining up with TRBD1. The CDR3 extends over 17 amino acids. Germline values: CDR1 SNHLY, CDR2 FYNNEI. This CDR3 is CDSSEGGGQGPNTEAFF. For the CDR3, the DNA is TGTGACAGCAGTGAAGGGGGAGGACAGGGCCCGAACACTGAAGCTTTCTTT.

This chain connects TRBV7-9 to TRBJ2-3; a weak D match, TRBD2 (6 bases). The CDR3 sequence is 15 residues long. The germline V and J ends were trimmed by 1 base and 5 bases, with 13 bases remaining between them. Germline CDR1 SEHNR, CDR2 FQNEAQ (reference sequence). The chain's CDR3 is CASSLVRGRGDTQYF. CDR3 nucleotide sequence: TGTGCCAGCAGCTTAGTCCGGGGGAGAGGAGATACGCAGTATTTT.

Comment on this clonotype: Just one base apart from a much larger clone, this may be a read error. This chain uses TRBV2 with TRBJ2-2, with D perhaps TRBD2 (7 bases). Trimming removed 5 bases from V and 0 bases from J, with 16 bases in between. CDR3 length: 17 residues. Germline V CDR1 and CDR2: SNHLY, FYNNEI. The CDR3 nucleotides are TGTGCCAGCAGTAAGAGGGGGGGCTACGCGAACACCGGGGAGCTGTTTTTT. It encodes CASSKRGGYANTGELFF. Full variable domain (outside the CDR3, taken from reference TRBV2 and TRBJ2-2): EPEVTQTPSHQVTQMGQEVILRCVPISNHLYFYWYRQILGQKVEFLVSFYNNEISEKSEIFDDQFSVERPDGSNFTLKIRSTKLEDSAMYFCASSKRGGYANTGELFFGEGSRLTVL.

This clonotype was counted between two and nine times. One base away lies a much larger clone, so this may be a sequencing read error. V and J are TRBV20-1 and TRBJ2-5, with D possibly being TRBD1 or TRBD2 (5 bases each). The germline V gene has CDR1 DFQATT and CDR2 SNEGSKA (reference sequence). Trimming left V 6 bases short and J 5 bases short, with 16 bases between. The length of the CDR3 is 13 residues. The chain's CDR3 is CSADDGARETQYF. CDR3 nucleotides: TGCAGTGCGGACGACGGGGCAAGGGAGACCCAGTACTTC.